Below are 27 T cell receptor beta chains sequenced from a single sample in a study of shared clonotypes between healthy human individuals. Only in-frame clones appear in the TCRdb table, and some are missing; sequencing was by immunoSEQ multiplex PCR. The sample contains under 2,000,000 clones, over 85% of which appear only once. CD8 cells classed as naive were CD45RO-negative and positively selected for CCR7, excluding terminally differentiated effector memory CD45RA+ cells. What was sequenced was naive CD8+ T cells sorted from blood. These receptor sequences come from a man aged 18 to 35 in good health.

The chain carries TRBV21-1 and TRBJ2-7; TRBD2, the D gene given by the table, was not confirmed from the DNA. TRBV21-1 is assigned pseudogene status. This CDR3 spans 19 amino acids. CDR3 bases: TGTGCCAGCAACTATAAGCGGCTAGCGGGTCTCGTAAGCTCCTACGAGCAGTACTTC. Amino acid sequence: CASNYKRLAGLVSSYEQYF.

The chain couples TRBV19 to TRBJ2-6; D not certain. The germline gives CDR1 LNHDA, CDR2 SQIVND (reference sequence). The CDR3 has 14 amino acids. The V and J ends lost 5 bases and 4 bases respectively, with 9 bases between them. This chain's CDR3 is CASSPRTGANVLTF. The CDR3 bases are TGTGCCAGTAGTCCCCGGACGGGGGCCAACGTCCTGACTTTC.

The CDR3 nucleotides are TGTGCCAGCAGTGAAGAGACAGGTAGGAACACTGAAGCTTTCTTT. This sequence encodes CASSEETGRNTEAFF. This chain connects TRBV25-1 to TRBJ1-1, with D tentatively TRBD1 (6 bases). Germline V lookup: CDR1 MGHDK, CDR2 SYGVNS. The V end lost 2 bases, the J end lost 1 base, and 11 bases lay between the germline ends. The CDR3 runs to 15 residues.

This chain links TRBV4-1 with TRBJ1-2; tentatively, D is TRBD1 (5 bases). The germline V gene has CDR1 MGHRA and CDR2 YSYEKL. V lost 6 bases to trimming and J lost 8 bases, with 22 bases between them. The CDR3 consists of 15 residues. CDR3 sequence (DNA): TGCGCCAGCAGTCCTATAGATGAGAGTTGGGACGGCTACACCTTC. Residues: CASSPIDESWDGYTF.

V gene TRBV5-1 combines with J gene TRBJ2-1, with a weak D call TRBD1 (6 bases). Per germline, CDR1 SGHRS and CDR2 YFSETQ. Trimming stripped 4 bases from V and 10 bases from J, with 27 bases between. The CDR3 consists of 17 residues. CDR3 nucleotides: TGCGCCAGCAGCGCAAAAGGGCGATATGAGGGACAATACGAGCAGTTCTTC. As protein: CASSAKGRYEGQYEQFF.

V usage is TRBV4-3 and J usage is TRBJ2-7; D is possibly TRBD1 (6 bases). The germline gives CDR1 LGHNA, CDR2 YSLEER. The CDR3 totals 15 residues. Trimming left V 0 bases short and J 3 bases short, with 12 bases between. In DNA form, the CDR3 reads TGCGCCAGCAGCCAAGACAGGGGAGTTGTCTACGAGCAGTACTTC. This translates into CASSQDRGVVYEQYF.

The chain links TRBV4-2 to TRBJ2-1; D gene ambiguous. CDR1 is LGHNA and CDR2 is YNFKEQ in the germline V gene. The CDR3 has 15 residues. V lost 1 base, J lost 4 bases, and 11 bases lay in between. CDR3 nucleotide sequence: TGTGCCAGCAGCCAAGGGGCACCTCAATACAATGAGCAGTTCTTC. Its translation: CASSQGAPQYNEQFF.

The J gene is TRBJ1-4, the V gene TRBV6-1, with D uncertain. The V end lost 4 bases, the J end lost 4 bases, and 10 bases lay between the germline ends. The CDR3 is 14 residues long. Germline-derived CDR1 and CDR2 are MNHNS and SASEGT. CDR3 amino acids: CASSATVNNEKLFF. CDR3 sequence (DNA): TGTGCCAGCAGTGCGACGGTTAATAATGAAAAACTGTTTTTT.

This clone has just a few counts. This specimen includes other DNA sequences encoding the same CDR3. CDR3 in DNA: TGTGCCAGCAGTTTGGGGGGGACCGGGGAGCTGTTTTTT. It translates to CASSLGGTGELFF. The rearrangement links TRBV27 to TRBJ2-2; 7 bases map to TRBD2. The J segment lost 5 bases and the V segment lost 3 bases, leaving 0 bases of the junction unmatched. The CDR3 is 13 residues long. In germline, CDR1 is MNHEY, CDR2 SMNVEV (reference sequence).

The V call is TRBV4-1, the J call TRBJ2-7, with D perhaps given as TRBD1 or TRBD2 (5 bases each). This CDR3 comprises 15 residues. V was trimmed by 1 base and J by 3 bases, leaving 13 bases between them. CDR1 and CDR2 (germline): MGHRA, YSYEKL. The CDR3 bases are TGCGCCAGCAGCCAAGGGGACGGCGGACACTACGAGCAGTACTTC. Its protein is CASSQGDGGHYEQYF.

This chain uses TRBV27 with TRBJ1-6; TRBD1 agrees at 8 bases. The CDR3 length is 15 residues. J gave up 8 bases and V 1 base, and 4 bases lay outside the gene matches. The germline V gene encodes CDR1 MNHEY and CDR2 SMNVEV (reference sequence). The CDR3 loop is CASSLYGQGDSPLHF. The CDR3 DNA reads TGTGCCAGCAGTTTATATGGACAGGGCGATTCACCCCTCCACTTT.

The CDR3 sequence is CAWSVDYQETQYF. The CDR3 DNA reads TGTGCCTGGAGTGTCGACTACCAAGAGACCCAGTACTTC. The chain joins TRBV30 to TRBJ2-5, with D unresolved. From germline, CDR1 is GTSNPN and CDR2 SVGIG (reference sequence). The CDR3 loop spans 13 amino acids. Trimming cost V 0 bases and J 0 bases, with 5 bases left between them.

The V gene is TRBV11-2, the J gene TRBJ2-7, with 8 bases that match TRBD1. Germline V gives CDR1 SGHAT, CDR2 FQNNGV. With V trimmed by 5 bases and J by 0 bases, 9 bases remained unmatched. The CDR3 consists of 16 residues. CDR3 in amino acids: CASSPRAGGASYEQYF. In DNA, the CDR3 is TGTGCCAGCAGCCCCCGGGCAGGGGGCGCCTCCTACGAGCAGTACTTC.

The chain employs TRBV10-3 and TRBJ2-7; D is ambiguous. Germline V gene sequence: CDR1 ENHRY, CDR2 SYGVKD. CDR3 length equals 17 residues. Trimming stripped 2 bases from V and 3 bases from J, with 20 bases between. The CDR3 nucleotides read TGTGCCATCAGTGAGAGGAGTATGACATACGATGGCTACGAGCAGTACTTC. Amino acids: CAISERSMTYDGYEQYF.

The rearrangement links TRBV9 to TRBJ2-7, with D perhaps being TRBD1 or TRBD2 (5 bases each). This CDR3 spans 12 amino acids. Germline CDR1 reads SGDLS; CDR2 reads YYNGEE. V was pared by 3 bases and J by 7 bases, with 11 bases between. CDR3 amino acids: CASSAGTAEQYF. CDR3 sequence (DNA): TGTGCCAGCAGCGCTGGGACGGCGGAGCAGTACTTC.

This chain links TRBV2 with TRBJ2-3, with 8 bases identical to TRBD1. There are 15 residues in the CDR3. The V gene end was trimmed by 4 bases and the J gene end by 1 base; junction bases not matched to a gene: 4. Germline CDR1 reads SNHLY; CDR2 reads FYNNEI. DNA of the CDR3: TGTGCCAGCAGTGCCGGACAGGGAGGCACAGATACGCAGTATTTT. Its protein product is CASSAGQGGTDTQYF.

V and J are TRBV7-9 and TRBJ1-2; TRBD1 might be the D (5 bases). CDR1 and CDR2 (germline): SEHNR, FQNEAQ (reference sequence). The CDR3 length is 16 residues. The V and J ends lost 0 bases and 0 bases respectively, with 11 bases between them. The CDR3 reads CASSLAFPQANYGYTF. The CDR3 DNA follows: TGTGCCAGCAGCTTAGCGTTTCCACAGGCTAACTATGGCTACACCTTC.

The chain recombines TRBV7-9 with TRBJ1-1, with a weak D call TRBD1 (5 bases). V lost 5 bases, J lost 3 bases, and 10 bases lay in between. Germline assignment: CDR1 SEHNR and CDR2 FQNEAQ (reference sequence). The CDR3 extends over 13 amino acids. CDR3 DNA: TGTGCCAGCAGCCCGGACACACACACTGAAGCTTTCTTT. Residues: CASSPDTHTEAFF.

The chain carries TRBV4-1 and TRBJ1-5, with D perhaps matching TRBD1 (5 bases). From germline, CDR1 is MGHRA and CDR2 YSYEKL. With 5 bases removed from V and 5 bases from J, the gap between germline ends came to 10 bases. This CDR3 is built from 13 residues. This CDR3 is CASSLGTDQPQHF. The CDR3 DNA reads as TGCGCCAGCAGCTTAGGGACCGATCAGCCCCAGCATTTT.

The J gene is TRBJ1-6, the V gene TRBV6-6; D call uncertain. Trimming took 0 bases from V and 4 from J, leaving 10 bases between them. The CDR3 is 16 residues long. Germline CDR1 and CDR2: MNHNY and SVGAGI (reference sequence). CDR3 nucleotides: TGTGCCAGCAGTTACTCGAGGGAAGCTTATAATTCACCCCTCCACTTT. Translating it yields CASSYSREAYNSPLHF.

The J gene is TRBJ2-7, the V gene TRBV5-1, with no clear D. Trimming took off 7 bases at V and 0 bases at J, with 8 bases between the two ends. The CDR3 has 12 amino acids. Germline V gene data show CDR1 as SGHRS and CDR2 as YFSETQ. This chain's CDR3 is CASGEDSYEQYF. CDR3 coding DNA: TGCGCCAGCGGGGAAGACTCCTACGAGCAGTACTTC. Based on the CDR3 plus reference TRBV5-1 and TRBJ2-7, the full variable domain is KAGVTQTPRYLIKTRGQQVTLSCSPISGHRSVSWYQQTPGQGLQFLFEYFSETQRNKGNFPGRFSGRQFSNSRSEMNVSTLELGDSALYLCASGEDSYEQYFGPGTRLTVT.

V usage is TRBV30 and J usage is TRBJ2-5, with 8 bases lining up with TRBD1. The germline CDR1 and CDR2 sequences are GTSNPN and SVGIG (reference sequence). The length of the CDR3 is 15 residues. V shed 3 bases, J shed 4 bases, and the junction held 10 bases outside the gene matches. The CDR3 loop is CAWRVGQGALETQYF. The CDR3 DNA reads as TGTGCCTGGAGGGTCGGGCAGGGGGCTTTAGAGACCCAGTACTTC.

V is TRBV5-6 and J is TRBJ2-4; 8 bases match TRBD2. V trimming: 0 bases; J trimming: 5 bases; junction bases outside the gene matches: 1. From germline, CDR1 is SGHDT and CDR2 YYEEEE. This CDR3 has 14 amino acids. The CDR3 bases are TGTGCCAGCAGCTTGGGAGCGGGGGAAAACATTCAGTACTTC. This sequence encodes CASSLGAGENIQYF.

The sample holds one count of this clone. The genes are TRBV2 and TRBJ2-1; 16 positions agree with TRBD2. The V gene end was trimmed by 4 bases and the J gene end by 10 bases; junction bases not matched to a gene: 10. CDR3 length equals 17 residues. Germline loops: CDR1 SNHLY, CDR2 FYNNEI. CDR3 sequence reads: CASSGGLAGGIVREQFF. The CDR3 coding sequence is TGTGCCAGCAGTGGGGGACTAGCGGGAGGGATTGTTCGGGAGCAGTTCTTC.

The genes are TRBV27 and TRBJ1-6; possible D gene TRBD1, 6 bases. The V and J ends lost 8 bases and 8 bases respectively, with 16 bases between them. Per germline, CDR1 MNHEY and CDR2 SMNVEV (reference sequence). The CDR3 is 14 amino acids. The CDR3 DNA follows: TGTGCCAGCGGGGACAAGGCTAGGTATTCACCCCTCCACTTT. This codes for CASGDKARYSPLHF.

The chain has TRBV19 and TRBJ1-2; TRBD1 might be the D (6 bases). The V gene's germline CDR1 is LNHDA and CDR2 SQIVND (reference sequence). The V end lost 3 bases, the J end lost 4 bases, and 15 bases lay between the germline ends. CDR3 length equals 15 residues. This CDR3 is CASSIRDTILYGYTF. CDR3 sequence (DNA): TGTGCCAGTAGTATCCGGGACACTATTCTCTATGGCTACACCTTC.

This clone was recorded only once. The chain uses TRBV6-5 and TRBJ2-5; 7 bases align to TRBD2. This CDR3 region has 15 residues. Trimming at V came to 5 bases and at J to 5 bases, leaving 11 bases not matched to a gene. Per the germline V gene, CDR1 is MNHEY and CDR2 is SVGAGI. Here the CDR3 DNA reads TGTGCCAGCAGTCCCGGCAGGGAGGGGATTGAGACCCAGTACTTC. Protein: CASSPGREGIETQYF.